This T cell receptor (beta chain) was captured in a study of cytomegalovirus exposure and HLA in healthy donors. It was with 60 Vbeta and 13 Jbeta primers that the PCR ran. Only in-frame clones appear in the TCRdb table, and some are missing; sequencing was by immunoSEQ multiplex PCR. The sample includes around 180,000 clones, around 80% of them seen just once. The V end was cut by 1 base, the J end by 4 bases, with 25 bases between. There are 19 residues in the CDR3. CDR1 and CDR2 (germline): SGHDN, FVKESK. The sample was PBMCs. This chain uses TRBV14 with TRBJ2-5; perhaps TRBD2 as D (5 bases). This TCR was recovered from a woman younger than 45 in good health and CMV-seropositive. In DNA, the CDR3 is TGTGCCAGCAGCCAAGGTCGAGGGTTCGAGCTCAATTTGGTAGAGACCCAGTACTTC. Amino acid sequence: CASSQGRGFELNLVETQYF.